A selection of T cell receptor beta chains follows, all from one sample in a study of blood T cell repertoires in COVID-19. Here immunoSEQ multiplex PCR was the method, and the copy in TCRdb shows in-frame clones only, minus some. The data hold roughly 43,000 clones, with about 91% observed a single time. The sample comprised peripheral blood. The receptors were sampled from a human donor in a cohort sampled during active COVID-19. CDR3s include the opening cysteine and the closing phenylalanine or tryptophan. The D gene is left open where the match is weak. For some rows the clone size is stated as once, few or many, or as a class when expanded; others skip it.

TRBJ1-2 TRBD1 . TRBV19 CASSLTGQGGYGYTF TGTGCCAGTAGTCTAACGGGACAGGGAGGCTATGGCTACACCTTC
TRBJ1-1 . . TRBV10-1 CASSEGGREAFF TGCGCCAGCAGTGAGGGGGGCCGTGAAGCTTTCTTT
TRBJ1-3 . . TRBV28 CASSWGGAAGNTIYF TGTGCCAGCAGCTGGGGGGGGGCAGCTGGAAACACCATATATTTT
TRBJ1-5 TRBD1 once TRBV4-2 CASSQGGQHGRQPQHF TGTGCCAGCAGCCAAGGGGGACAGCACGGTCGGCAGCCCCAGCATTTT
TRBJ2-1 . . TRBV9 CASSVEQARSYNEQFF TGTGCCAGCAGCGTAGAACAGGCCCGTTCCTACAATGAGCAGTTCTTC
TRBJ2-5 . . TRBV5-5 CASSLGRGPETQYF TGTGCCAGCAGCTTGGGGCGGGGCCCCGAGACCCAGTACTTC
TRBJ2-1 . . TRBV5-1 CASSPPEGSYNEQFF TGCGCCAGCAGCCCGCCGGAGGGCTCCTACAATGAGCAGTTCTTC
TRBJ1-5 . . TRBV6-5 CASILHNRYQPQHF TGTGCCAGCATTTTACACAACAGGTATCAGCCCCAGCATTTT
TRBJ1-4 . . TRBV28 CASSQRGTANEKLFF TGTGCCAGCAGTCAACGGGGGACGGCTAATGAAAAACTGTTTTTT
TRBJ2-7 TRBD2 few TRBV2 CASSIAGTAYEQYF TGTGCCAGCAGTATAGCGGGGACCGCCTACGAGCAGTACTTC
TRBJ1-2 . . TRBV30 CAWSGDIYGYTF TGTGCCTGGAGTGGGGACATCTATGGCTACACCTTC
TRBJ2-7 TRBD1 . TRBV19 CASSRRDRADYEQYF TGTGCCAGTAGTAGGCGGGACAGGGCGGACTACGAGCAGTACTTC
TRBJ2-2 . . TRBV3-1/TRBV3-2 CASSHAGELFF TGTGCCAGCAGCCACGCCGGGGAGCTGTTTTTT